Shown below are 15 T cell receptor beta chains from a single sample sequenced in a study of STAT5B mutations in CD4+ large granular lymphocyte leukemia. Data came from immunoSEQ multiplex PCR; TCRdb stores just in-frame clones and leaves some out. This table has 30,000 to 40,000 clones, approximately 85% appearing once. What was sequenced was CD4+ T cells from blood buffy coats. These receptors were collected from a human donor in good health.

This sequence joins TRBV5-4 and TRBJ1-3; no clear D gene. The V gene's germline CDR1 is SGHNT and CDR2 YYREEE (reference sequence). V was cut by 0 bases and J by 0 bases, with 4 bases left in between. The CDR3 is made up of 14 amino acids. CDR3 DNA sequence: TGTGCCAGCAGCTTGGCCTCCTCTGGAAACACCATATATTTT. It yields the protein CASSLASSGNTIYF.

V and J are TRBV7-3 and TRBJ2-3; 8 bases map to TRBD1. Germline lookup yields CDR1 SGHTA and CDR2 FQGTGA. J lost 4 bases, V lost 4 bases, and 4 bases had no gene match. CDR3 length: 14 residues. CDR3 protein: CASSSRTGSDTQYF. Written as DNA, the CDR3 is TGTGCCAGCAGCTCGCGGACAGGGTCAGATACGCAGTATTTT.

The chain recombines TRBV2 with TRBJ2-5; unclear D gene. Trimming took off 8 bases at V and 3 bases at J, with 16 bases between the two ends. CDR1 and CDR2 (germline): SNHLY, FYNNEI. The CDR3 covers 14 residues. CDR3 loop: CASSTPTVKETQYF. The CDR3 DNA follows: TGTGCCAGCTCGACCCCGACGGTTAAAGAGACCCAGTACTTC.

This clone is a singleton in its sample. The identical CDR3 is also encoded by other nucleotide sequences in the sample. V gene TRBV6-5 combines with J gene TRBJ2-7; TRBD1 matches 9 bases. The V segment lost 0 bases and the J segment 4 bases; nucleotides outside the gene matches: 4. Germline values: CDR1 MNHEY, CDR2 SVGAGI. The CDR3 has 15 residues. DNA for the CDR3: TGTGCCAGCAGTTACTCCCCGGGACAGGGTTACGAGCAGTACTTC. Protein sequence: CASSYSPGQGYEQYF.

The chain joins TRBV6-5 to TRBJ1-1, with a possible D match to TRBD1 (6 bases). In germline, CDR1 is MNHEY, CDR2 SVGAGI. CDR3 size: 14 residues. Deletions cut 6 bases from V and 7 bases from J, with 18 bases between. CDR3 amino acids: CASRSTGNPREAFF. In DNA form, the CDR3 reads TGTGCCAGCAGGTCAACAGGGAACCCCCGTGAAGCTTTCTTT.

The CDR3 nucleotides are TGCAGCGCCAAAACACTAAGCTCTGGGGCCAACGTCCTGACTTTC. It specifies CSAKTLSSGANVLTF. The chain employs TRBV29-1 and TRBJ2-6, with no clear D. V was pared by 7 bases and J by 0 bases, with 13 bases between. Germline CDR1 SQVTM, CDR2 ANQGSEA. The CDR3 is 15 amino acids.

The rearrangement links TRBV6-1 to TRBJ1-5, with a possible D match to TRBD1 (5 bases). The germline V and J ends were trimmed by 7 bases and 9 bases, with 16 bases remaining between them. Per germline, CDR1 MNHNS and CDR2 SASEGT. The CDR3 length is 13 residues. CDR3 residues: CASIADTGRPQHF. CDR3 bases: TGTGCCAGCATTGCGGACACCGGCAGGCCCCAGCATTTT.

The CDR3 reads CASRMTGGEGTEAFF. The CDR3 region has the DNA TGTGCCAGCAGAATGACAGGGGGCGAGGGCACTGAAGCTTTCTTT. The V and J genes are TRBV7-9 and TRBJ1-1; 10 bases are shared with TRBD1. V lost 6 bases to trimming and J lost 4 bases; unmatched junction nucleotides: 8. CDR1 and CDR2 (germline): SEHNR, FQNEAQ (reference sequence). This CDR3 spans 15 amino acids.

The chain joins TRBV7-3 to TRBJ2-2; TRBD1 matches at 7 bases. This CDR3 spans 15 amino acids. V shed 6 bases and J 5 bases; nucleotides not matched to a gene: 9. CDR1 SGHTA and CDR2 FQGTGA come from the germline V gene. The CDR3 nucleotides read TGTGCCAGCAGTCGACAGGGAGTAGAGACCGGGGAGCTGTTTTTT. Amino acids: CASSRQGVETGELFF.

In DNA, the CDR3 is TGTGCTAGTGGTTTGGTAGGGGATTCACCCCTCCACTTT. Amino acids: CASGLVGDSPLHF. The V gene is TRBV12-5, the J gene TRBJ1-6, with D possibly being TRBD1 (5 bases). The V gene lost 0 bases and the J gene lost 8 bases, with 5 bases spanning the gap. The CDR3 is made up of 13 amino acids. Germline CDR1 reads LGHNT; CDR2 reads FRNRAP.

This sequence joins TRBV7-8 and TRBJ1-1, with 11 bases identical to TRBD1. The CDR3 runs 16 residues. From germline, CDR1 is SGHVS and CDR2 FQNEAQ. J was trimmed by 5 bases and V by 8 bases; bases with no gene match: 13. The CDR3 DNA is TGTGCCAGCCATTATAATCACCGGGACAGGGGGACTGAAGCTTTCTTT. It translates to CASHYNHRDRGTEAFF.

The chain couples TRBV12-5 to TRBJ1-5; 10 nucleotides line up with TRBD1. The CDR3 consists of 19 residues. V dropped 5 bases and J dropped 3; count of bases not matched to a gene: 16. Germline V gene sequence: CDR1 LGHNT, CDR2 FRNRAP. The CDR3 is CASGDPGQGTRMHNQPQHF. The CDR3 bases are TGTGCTAGTGGTGACCCGGGACAGGGGACGAGAATGCACAATCAGCCCCAGCATTTT.

This clone was detected only a few times. The genes are TRBV7-9 and TRBJ1-6; D may be TRBD1 (5 bases). The CDR3 loop spans 14 amino acids. The V gene's germline CDR1 is SEHNR and CDR2 FQNEAQ (reference sequence). V was clipped by 1 base and J by 11 bases, with 12 bases between them. This CDR3 is CASSLVTGVAPLHF. The CDR3 DNA sequence: TGTGCCAGCAGCTTAGTGACGGGGGTTGCACCCCTCCACTTT.

The genes are TRBV28 and TRBJ2-1, with 7 bases identical to TRBD1. CDR1 is MDHEN, CDR2 SYDVKM, per germline. After removal of 5 bases from V and 6 bases from J, the junction contained 10 bases not matched to a gene. CDR3 length equals 15 residues. In nucleotides, the CDR3 is TGTGCCAGCAGTCCCATCCCCCACAGGGGCAATGAGCAGTTCTTC. Amino acids: CASSPIPHRGNEQFF.

The gene calls are TRBV6-1 and TRBJ1-5; 7 nucleotides agree with TRBD1. Trimming removed 4 bases from V and 1 base from J; junction bases left unmatched: 4. CDR3 length: 15 residues. In germline, CDR1 is MNHNS, CDR2 SASEGT. The CDR3 DNA reads TGTGCCAGCAGTGGACAGGGACCCAGCAATCAGCCCCAGCATTTT. It specifies CASSGQGPSNQPQHF.